These 5 T cell receptor beta chains came from one sample sequenced in a study of cytomegalovirus exposure and HLA in healthy donors. The PCR used 60 Vbeta and 13 Jbeta primers. Profiled with immunoSEQ multiplex PCR; TCRdb holds only in-frame clones, not every one. Here the sample spans 180,000 or so clones, 75% being singletons. The sequencing sample was made of PBMCs. The receptor source for this set is a male donor in good health and CMV-seronegative.

The chain employs TRBV18 and TRBJ2-3; D is ambiguous. Germline V lookup: CDR1 KGHSH, CDR2 LQKENI. This CDR3 region has 15 residues. V dropped 0 bases and J dropped 3 bases, with 10 bases sitting between them. As DNA, the CDR3 is TGTGCCAGCTCACCACCGCGGTCCACTACAGATACGCAGTATTTT. Translated: CASSPPRSTTDTQYF.

There are a few counts of this clone. One end of the junction varies from germline; a read error may be responsible. This chain connects TRBV20-1 to TRBJ1-1; D perhaps matches TRBD1 (5 bases). In germline, CDR1 is DFQATT, CDR2 SNEGSKA (reference sequence). The CDR3 spans 9 residues. The CDR3: CSGAARGIF. The CDR3 DNA is TGCAGTGGGGCCGCAAGGGGAATCTTT.

As regards this clone: A read error may produce the germline difference seen at one junction end. The chain combines TRBV7-9 with TRBJ1-1; D is unclear. The V gene's germline CDR1 is SEHNR and CDR2 FQNEAQ (reference sequence). The CDR3 runs 14 residues. DNA of the CDR3: TGTTCCAGCACCCTTAGAGAGGCCAACACTGAAGCTTTCTTT. Encoded protein: CSSTLREANTEAFF.

V is TRBV27 and J is TRBJ1-3, with D unclear. The CDR3 has 13 amino acids. The V gene's germline CDR1 is MNHEY and CDR2 SMNVEV (reference sequence). The V end was cut by 5 bases, the J end by 0 bases, with 5 bases between. This CDR3 reads CASSPLSGNTIYF. The CDR3 nucleotides read TGTGCCAGCAGTCCCCTCTCTGGAAACACCATATATTTT.

This chain joins TRBV28 and TRBJ2-7; no reliable D call. Germline values: CDR1 MDHEN, CDR2 SYDVKM. The germline V and J ends were trimmed by 8 bases and 3 bases, with 11 bases remaining between them. The CDR3 loop spans 12 amino acids. Here the CDR3 DNA reads TGTGCCAGCCTTGATTTCGGCTACGAGCAGTACTTC. Translating gives CASLDFGYEQYF. Full variable domain (missing parts from reference TRBV28 and TRBJ2-7): DVKVTQSSRYLVKRTGEKVFLECVQDMDHENMFWYRQDPGLGLRLIYFSYDVKMKEKGDIPEGYSVSREKKERFSLILESASTNQTSMYLCASLDFGYEQYFGPGTRLTVT.